The 23 T cell receptor beta chains below all came from one sample that was sequenced in a study of vaccination effects on CD4 cells after COVID-19 (dated by TCRdb to 2022 to 2024). The ViraFEST assay stimulated PBMC with viral peptide pools and then used TCR sequencing to identify antigen-specific CD4+ T cell clonotypes by expansion. After around ten days of culture, CD4+ T cells were isolated with the EasySep CD4+ T cell isolation kit. Two doses of either the BNT162b2 or the mRNA-1273 mRNA SARS-CoV-2 vaccine were administered to participants. Libraries came from the immunoSEQ multiplex PCR assay. The table was pulled from immuneACCESS by TCRdb, which kept in-frame rearrangements only. Such tables lose some clones; where checked, under half of the loss comes from unresolved V genes, and the rest has no known cause. A total of 26,000 or so clones appear in this sample, around four fifths of them only once. Around 1.4% of the sample rests with the top ten.

Their recognized antigens are unknown. This specimen was CD4+ T cells from PBMCs cultured with HCoV-NL63 spike peptides, taken after COVID-19 vaccination. What the cell subset or site label conveys for this sample: HCoV-NL63 spike overlapping peptide pool stimulation. The receptors shown here come from a human donor who received a COVID-19 vaccine. Some clones in this sample may be carry-over from other donors' samples.

There are a few counts of this clone. The J gene is TRBJ2-7, the V gene TRBV5-8; D is perhaps TRBD1 (6 bases). The CDR3 is 13 amino acids. The V end was cut by 3 bases, the J end by 2 bases, with 9 bases between. Germline assignment: CDR1 SGHTS and CDR2 YDEGEE. The CDR3 region is CASSSTGPYEQYV. In DNA form, the CDR3 reads TGTGCCAGCAGCTCGACAGGTCCCTACGAGCAGTACGTC.

CDR3 in amino acids: CASSLGGATNEKLFF. The CDR3 DNA follows: TGCGCCAGCAGCTTGGGGGGTGCAACTAATGAAAAACTGTTTTTT. The chain recombines TRBV5-1 with TRBJ1-4; D is undetermined. Trimming stripped 0 bases from V and 0 bases from J, with 6 bases between. Germline V CDR1 and CDR2: SGHRS, YFSETQ. The CDR3 consists of 15 residues. Full variable domain (outside the CDR3, taken from reference TRBV5-1 and TRBJ1-4): KAGVTQTPRYLIKTRGQQVTLSCSPISGHRSVSWYQQTPGQGLQFLFEYFSETQRNKGNFPGRFSGRQFSNSRSEMNVSTLELGDSALYLCASSLGGATNEKLFFGSGTQLSVL.

V gene TRBV18 combines with J gene TRBJ2-2, with 7 bases fitting TRBD1. This CDR3 is built from 17 residues. Trimming at V came to 6 bases and at J to 0 bases, leaving 10 bases not matched to a gene. The germline CDR1 and CDR2 sequences are KGHSH and LQKENI. CDR3 DNA sequence: TGTGCCAGCTCTCAATACGACAGGGCTTCGAACACCGGGGAGCTGTTTTTT. It specifies CASSQYDRASNTGELFF. Filled out from reference TRBV18 and TRBJ2-2, the complete variable domain reads NAGVMQNPRHLVRRRGQEARLRCSPMKGHSHVYWYRQLPEEGLKFMVYLQKENIIDESGMPKERFSAEFPKEGPSILRIQQVVRGDSAAYFCASSQYDRASNTGELFFGEGSRLTVL.

This clone was seen only a few times. The V call is TRBV11-2, the J call TRBJ2-1; D unresolved. Trimming shortened V by 3 bases and J by 8 bases, and 5 bases separated the two germline ends. Germline CDR1 is SGHAT and CDR2 is FQNNGV. This CDR3 contains 11 residues. In nucleotides, the CDR3 is TGTGCCAGCAGCTTGGCCTATGAGCAGTTCTTC. Translated: CASSLAYEQFF.

The V gene is TRBV7-2, the J gene TRBJ1-5; possibly TRBD1 for D (5 bases). Trimming removed 0 bases from V and 3 bases from J, with 12 bases in between. This CDR3 has 16 amino acids. Germline CDR1 and CDR2: SGHTA and FQGNSA. The CDR3 sequence is CASSLAGRAPNQPQHF. The CDR3 region has the DNA TGTGCCAGCAGCTTAGCGGGACGGGCTCCCAATCAGCCCCAGCATTTT.

J is TRBJ1-4 and V is TRBV2; 8 bases map to TRBD1. J gave up 4 bases and V 6 bases, and 4 bases lay outside the gene matches. Germline V CDR1 and CDR2: SNHLY, FYNNEI. The CDR3 totals 14 residues. The CDR3 protein is CASRLTGDNEKLFF. CDR3 nucleotide sequence: TGTGCCAGCAGATTGACAGGGGATAATGAAAAACTGTTTTTT.

V and J are TRBV12-3 or TRBV12-4 and TRBJ1-5; 9 bases are a match to TRBD1. The length of the CDR3 is 13 residues. J lost 7 bases, V lost 5 bases, and 3 bases had no gene match. The CDR3 sequence is CASSLGQGQPQHF. The CDR3 DNA is TGTGCCAGCAGTCTGGGACAGGGACAGCCCCAGCATTTT.

The chain couples TRBV7-9 to TRBJ1-2, with D possibly being TRBD1 (6 bases). The CDR3 length is 14 residues. CDR1 is SEHNR, CDR2 FQNEAQ, per germline (reference sequence). V was clipped by 5 bases and J by 3 bases, with 13 bases between them. CDR3 nucleotides: TGTGCCAGCAGCCTAAACAGGGACGACTATGGCTACACCTTC. As protein: CASSLNRDDYGYTF.

V is TRBV7-2 and J is TRBJ1-6; D may be TRBD1 (6 bases). There are 16 residues in the CDR3. The V and J ends lost 5 bases and 0 bases respectively, with 11 bases between them. Germline assignment: CDR1 SGHTA and CDR2 FQGNSA. CDR3 in DNA: TGTGCCAGCAGCATGAGGGGGAGCTCCTATAATTCACCCCTCCACTTT. Residues: CASSMRGSSYNSPLHF.

The chain carries TRBV2 and TRBJ2-1, with D perhaps given as TRBD1 or TRBD2 (5 bases each). The CDR3 runs to 14 residues. The germline gives CDR1 SNHLY, CDR2 FYNNEI. The V end lost 6 bases, the J end lost 4 bases, and 13 bases lay between the germline ends. The CDR3: CASRRVDSYNEQFF. The CDR3 coding sequence is TGTGCCAGCAGGAGGGTTGACAGTTACAATGAGCAGTTCTTC.

This chain uses TRBV5-8 with TRBJ2-5; 7 bases match TRBD1. CDR1 SGHTS and CDR2 YDEGEE come from the germline V gene. The V gene end was trimmed by 5 bases and the J gene end by 4 bases; junction bases not matched to a gene: 11. CDR3 size: 15 residues. For the CDR3, the DNA is TGTGCCAGCAGTGTTCCAGGGGGAGTGGGAGAGACCCAGTACTTC. Its protein is CASSVPGGVGETQYF.

The CDR3 reads CASSVGSNQPQHF. Here the CDR3 DNA reads TGTGCCAGCAGTGTTGGTAGCAATCAGCCCCAGCATTTT. The V and J genes are TRBV6-4 and TRBJ1-5; no reliable D call. The germline gives CDR1 MRHNA, CDR2 SNTAGT. V was pared by 4 bases and J by 0 bases, with 4 bases between. The CDR3 extends over 13 amino acids.

For this clone: At one end, the junction sequence differs from germline, possibly due to a read error. This chain joins TRBV7-3 and TRBJ2-3, with TRBD2 as a possible D gene (6 bases). Germline CDR1 reads SGHTA; CDR2 reads FQGTGA. The CDR3 covers 17 residues. CDR3 in DNA: TGTGCCAGCAGCTTAGGACCCCCCGGGGGTTCCACATATACGCAGTATTTT. Its protein product is CASSLGPPGGSTYTQYF.

This clone appeared once. This sequence joins TRBV30 and TRBJ1-2; 11 nucleotides line up with TRBD1. The CDR3 contains 14 residues. The germline CDR1 and CDR2 sequences are GTSNPN and SVGIG (reference sequence). V trimming: 2 bases; J trimming: 4 bases; junction bases outside the gene matches: 3. In DNA, the CDR3 is TGTGCCTGGAGTAGGGACAGGGGGTTCTATGGCTACACCTTC. As protein: CAWSRDRGFYGYTF.

This rearrangement joins TRBV11-2 to TRBJ1-3; 9 bases map to TRBD1. The J segment lost 0 bases and the V segment lost 5 bases, leaving 8 bases of the junction unmatched. This CDR3 is built from 17 residues. Germline loops: CDR1 SGHAT, CDR2 FQNNGV. The CDR3 spells CASSTYRGPSSGNTIYF. CDR3 DNA: TGTGCCAGCAGCACTTACAGGGGGCCAAGCTCTGGAAACACCATATATTTT.

V usage is TRBV5-1 and J usage is TRBJ1-1; D is ambiguous. CDR1 is SGHRS and CDR2 is YFSETQ in the germline V gene. V gave up 4 bases and J gave up 0 bases, with 10 bases separating them. The CDR3 runs 14 residues. For the CDR3, the DNA is TGCGCCAGCAGCGCGGACGGACTGAACACTGAAGCTTTCTTT. Translation: CASSADGLNTEAFF.

This chain links TRBV10-3 with TRBJ1-2, with D hard to call. The CDR3 runs to 13 residues. The germline gives CDR1 ENHRY, CDR2 SYGVKD. V lost 7 bases and J 7 bases, leaving 16 bases between the germline ends. In DNA, the CDR3 is TGTGCCATCAACGACGGTTCCTATGTTGGCTACACCTTC. Amino acid sequence: CAINDGSYVGYTF.

The J gene is TRBJ2-5, the V gene TRBV9, with 12 bases fitting TRBD2. This CDR3 has 16 residues. CDR1 SGDLS and CDR2 YYNGEE come from the germline V gene. V shed 2 bases and J 4 bases; nucleotides not matched to a gene: 6. In nucleotides, the CDR3 is TGTGCCAGCAGCGTGACTAGCGGGGGTTATCGAGAGACCCAGTACTTC. Protein product: CASSVTSGGYRETQYF.

This clone has only a few counts. The chain uses TRBV9 and TRBJ1-6; 8 bases agree with TRBD1. The CDR3 loop spans 14 amino acids. Per germline, CDR1 SGDLS and CDR2 YYNGEE. V trimming: 3 bases; J trimming: 7 bases; junction bases outside the gene matches: 3. CDR3 loop: CASSEDRDNSPLHF. The CDR3 coding sequence is TGTGCCAGCAGCGAGGACAGGGACAATTCACCCCTCCACTTT.

The V gene is TRBV2, the J gene TRBJ1-6; D gene ambiguous. The CDR3 has 15 residues. V shed 5 bases and J shed 0 bases, with 8 bases lying between them. CDR1 and CDR2 (germline): SNHLY, FYNNEI. CDR3 in amino acids: CASSYASSYNSPLHF. CDR3 bases: TGTGCCAGCAGTTACGCAAGCTCCTATAATTCACCCCTCCACTTT.

In this sample, this clone turned up once. DNA of the CDR3: TGTGCCAGCAGCTTAGAAATACAGAACACCGGGGAGCTGTTTTTT. Encoded protein: CASSLEIQNTGELFF. V is TRBV11-1 and J is TRBJ2-2; no clear D gene. The CDR3 runs 15 residues. V shed 1 base and J shed 1 base, with 7 bases lying between them. Germline CDR1 and CDR2: SGHAT and FQDESV (reference sequence).

The V call is TRBV19, the J call TRBJ1-4; the D gene is possibly TRBD1 (5 bases). This CDR3 region has 15 residues. Trimming cost V 10 bases and J 8 bases, with 23 bases left between them. Per germline, CDR1 LNHDA and CDR2 SQIVND (reference sequence). The CDR3 region is CATSAPGGVAEKLFF. The DNA of the CDR3 is TGTGCCACATCGGCCCCCGGGGGGGTGGCGGAAAAACTGTTTTTT.

The rearrangement uses TRBV5-4 and TRBJ2-3, with D possibly being TRBD1 or TRBD2 (5 bases each). Germline-derived CDR1 and CDR2 are SGHNT and YYREEE (reference sequence). This CDR3 is built from 15 residues. V gave up 5 bases and J gave up 6 bases, with 19 bases separating them. CDR3 DNA sequence: TGTGCCAGCAGGCCGGGACCCAGCGAGGCGGATACGCAGTATTTT. Translation gives CASRPGPSEADTQYF.